This T cell receptor (beta chain) stems from a study of PD-1 blockade in classical Hodgkin lymphoma. In the study overall: Administration of nivolumab to patients was at 3 mg/kg intravenously every 2 weeks.

Study-level points and caveats: By C4D1 there was a significant rise in CD4+ TCR diversity but not in CD8+ TCR diversity. The study found complete responders had baseline diversity similar to newly diagnosed patients.

Each of the patients experienced relapse following autologous stem cell transplantation, and their brentuximab vedotin exposure differed. Germline V CDR1 and CDR2: SGHAT, FQNNGV. CDR3 length: 16 amino acids. Trimming removed 5 bases from V and 2 bases from J, with 19 bases in between. Assay used: immunoSEQ multiplex PCR; TCRdb lists only in-frame clones, some missing. The sample holds about 150,000 clones, 78% seen once. For this clone: The antigen remains undetermined.

This sequence joins TRBV11-2 and TRBJ2-7; TRBD2 is a possible D gene (7 bases). This sequence originates from a human donor with classical Hodgkin lymphoma. Here the sequenced sample was peripheral blood mononuclear cells (PBMCs), taken before the second cycle of nivolumab. The CDR3 nucleotides are TGTGCCAGCAGCATAAGGGGGGGCGGAGACACCTACGAGCAGTACTTC. It translates to CASSIRGGGDTYEQYF.